What follows is one TCR beta chain and its context. Its antigen is unknown. The source of the sample is a study of PD-1 blockade in classical Hodgkin lymphoma. Study-wide points: Newly diagnosed patients were said to have less baseline TCR diversity than healthy donors did. The authors have not defined what causes the repertoire differences, possibly disease activity or prior therapy.

Profiled with immunoSEQ multiplex PCR; TCRdb holds only in-frame clones, not every one. The data contain 15,000 to 20,000 clones, 75% to 90% of them seen just once; the ten biggest clones take up roughly 3.9%. As to time point: newly diagnosed, previously untreated cHL patient sample. Comparison samples consisted of PBMCs from newly diagnosed, untreated classical Hodgkin lymphoma. This CDR3 spans 14 amino acids. Per germline, CDR1 MNHEY and CDR2 SMNVEV (reference sequence). The V and J ends lost 6 bases and 4 bases respectively, with 12 bases between them. The rearrangement links TRBV27 to TRBJ1-4; D is perhaps TRBD1 (5 bases). Sequencing input: peripheral blood mononuclear cells (PBMCs). This sequence originates from a human donor with classical Hodgkin lymphoma. The CDR3 loop is CASRGVSVNEKLFF. In DNA, the CDR3 is TGTGCCAGCAGGGGGGTTTCGGTTAATGAAAAACTGTTTTTT.